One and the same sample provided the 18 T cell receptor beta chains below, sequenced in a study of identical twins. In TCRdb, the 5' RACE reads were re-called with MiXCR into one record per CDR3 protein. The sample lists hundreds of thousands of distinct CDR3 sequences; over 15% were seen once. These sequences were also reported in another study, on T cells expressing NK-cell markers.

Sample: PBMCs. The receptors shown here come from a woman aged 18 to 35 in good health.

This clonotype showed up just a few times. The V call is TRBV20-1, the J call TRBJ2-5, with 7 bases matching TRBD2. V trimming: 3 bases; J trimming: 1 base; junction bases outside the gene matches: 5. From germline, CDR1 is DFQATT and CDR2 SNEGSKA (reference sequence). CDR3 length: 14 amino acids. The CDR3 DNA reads TGCAGTGCTAGGAGCGGGGTTTCCCAAGAGACCCAGTACTTC. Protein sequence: CSARSGVSQETQYF.

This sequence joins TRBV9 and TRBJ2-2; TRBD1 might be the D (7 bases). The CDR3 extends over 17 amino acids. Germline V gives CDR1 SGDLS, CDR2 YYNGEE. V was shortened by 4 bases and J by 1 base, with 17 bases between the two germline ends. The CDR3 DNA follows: TGTGCCAGCAGCCCGAGACCGCAGGGGGGGAACACCGGGGAGCTGTTTTTT. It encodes CASSPRPQGGNTGELFF.

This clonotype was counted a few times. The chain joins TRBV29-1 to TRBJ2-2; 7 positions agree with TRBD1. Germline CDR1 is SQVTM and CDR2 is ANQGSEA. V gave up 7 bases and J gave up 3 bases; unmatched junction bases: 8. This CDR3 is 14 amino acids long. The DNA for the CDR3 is TGCAGCGGCAGGGACAGAGTGTACACCGGGGAGCTGTTTTTT. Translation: CSGRDRVYTGELFF.

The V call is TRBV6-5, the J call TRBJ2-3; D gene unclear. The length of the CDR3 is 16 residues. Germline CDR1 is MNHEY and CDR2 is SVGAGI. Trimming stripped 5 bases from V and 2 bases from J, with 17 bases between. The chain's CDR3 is CASSTKDWYNTDTQYF. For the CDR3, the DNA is TGTGCCAGCAGTACTAAAGACTGGTACAACACAGATACGCAGTATTTT.

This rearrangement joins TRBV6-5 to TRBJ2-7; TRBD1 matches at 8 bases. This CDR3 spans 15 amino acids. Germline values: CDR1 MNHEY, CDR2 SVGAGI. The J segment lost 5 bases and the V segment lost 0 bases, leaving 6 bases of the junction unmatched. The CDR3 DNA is TGTGCCAGCAGTTACTCTGGACAGGGTACGCACGAGCAGTACTTC. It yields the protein CASSYSGQGTHEQYF.

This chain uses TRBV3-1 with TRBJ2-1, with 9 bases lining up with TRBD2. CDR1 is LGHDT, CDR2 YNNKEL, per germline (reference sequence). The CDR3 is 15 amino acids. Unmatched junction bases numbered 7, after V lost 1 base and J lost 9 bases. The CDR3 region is CASSQALLAGIEQFF. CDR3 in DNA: TGTGCCAGCAGCCAAGCCCTGCTAGCGGGGATTGAGCAGTTCTTC.

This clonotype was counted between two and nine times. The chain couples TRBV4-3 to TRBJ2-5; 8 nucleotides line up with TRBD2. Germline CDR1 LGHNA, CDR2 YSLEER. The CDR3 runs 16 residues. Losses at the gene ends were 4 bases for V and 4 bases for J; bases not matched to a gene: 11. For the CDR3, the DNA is TGCGCCAGCAGCCTATCTAGCGGACGGGGGGGAGAGACCCAGTACTTC. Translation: CASSLSSGRGGETQYF.

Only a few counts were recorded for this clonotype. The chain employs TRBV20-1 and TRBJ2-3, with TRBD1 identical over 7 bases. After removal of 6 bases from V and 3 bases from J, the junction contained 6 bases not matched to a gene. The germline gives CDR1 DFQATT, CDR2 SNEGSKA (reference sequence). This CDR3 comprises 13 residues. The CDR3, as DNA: TGCAGTGCCTCGACAGGGATTACAGATACGCAGTATTTT. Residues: CSASTGITDTQYF.

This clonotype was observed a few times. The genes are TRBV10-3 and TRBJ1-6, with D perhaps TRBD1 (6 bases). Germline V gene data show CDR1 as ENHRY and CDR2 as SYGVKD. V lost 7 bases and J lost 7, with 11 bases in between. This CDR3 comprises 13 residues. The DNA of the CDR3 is TGTGCCATCACGCAGGGGAGGAATTCACCCCTCCACTTT. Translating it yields CAITQGRNSPLHF.

The chain's CDR3 is CASGDVGFTEAFF. The CDR3 nucleotides read TGTGCCAGCGGGGACGTGGGTTTCACTGAAGCTTTCTTT. The chain carries TRBV7-9 and TRBJ1-1, with D possibly matching TRBD1 (5 bases). Germline V gene lookup returns CDR1 SEHNR and CDR2 FQNEAQ (reference sequence). Trimming shortened V by 8 bases and J by 4 bases, and 14 bases separated the two germline ends. The CDR3 contains 13 residues.

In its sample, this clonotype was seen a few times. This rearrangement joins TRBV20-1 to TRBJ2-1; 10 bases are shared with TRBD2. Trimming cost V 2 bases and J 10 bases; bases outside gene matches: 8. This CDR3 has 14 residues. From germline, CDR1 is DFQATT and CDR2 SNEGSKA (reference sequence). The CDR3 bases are TGCAGTGCTAGATTCCCCAAACTAGCGGGAGAGCAGTTCTTC. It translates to CSARFPKLAGEQFF.

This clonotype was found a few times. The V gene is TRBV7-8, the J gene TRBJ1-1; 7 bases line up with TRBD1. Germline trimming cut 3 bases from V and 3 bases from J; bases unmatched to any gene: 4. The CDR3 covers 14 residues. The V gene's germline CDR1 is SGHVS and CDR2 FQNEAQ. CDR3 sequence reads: CASSFGTADTEAFF. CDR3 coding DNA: TGTGCCAGCAGCTTCGGGACAGCAGACACTGAAGCTTTCTTT.

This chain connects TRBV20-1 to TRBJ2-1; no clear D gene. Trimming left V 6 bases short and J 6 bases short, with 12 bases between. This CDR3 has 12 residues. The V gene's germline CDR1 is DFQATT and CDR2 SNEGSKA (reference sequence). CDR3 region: CSAHGVGNEQFF. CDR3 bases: TGCAGTGCACACGGAGTCGGCAATGAGCAGTTCTTC.

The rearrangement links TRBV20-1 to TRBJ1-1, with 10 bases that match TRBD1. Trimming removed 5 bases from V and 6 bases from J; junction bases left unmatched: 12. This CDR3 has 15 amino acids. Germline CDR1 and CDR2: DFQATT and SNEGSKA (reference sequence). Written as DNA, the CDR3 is TGCAGTGCTCCTGTGAGGACAGGGGGTCTCGCTGAAGCTTTCTTT. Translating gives CSAPVRTGGLAEAFF.

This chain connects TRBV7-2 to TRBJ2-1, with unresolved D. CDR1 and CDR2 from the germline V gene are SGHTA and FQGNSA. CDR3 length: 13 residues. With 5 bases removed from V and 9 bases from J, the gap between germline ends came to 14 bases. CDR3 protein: CASSRLQSSEQFF. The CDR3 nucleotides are TGTGCCAGCAGCCGACTGCAGAGCAGTGAGCAGTTCTTC.

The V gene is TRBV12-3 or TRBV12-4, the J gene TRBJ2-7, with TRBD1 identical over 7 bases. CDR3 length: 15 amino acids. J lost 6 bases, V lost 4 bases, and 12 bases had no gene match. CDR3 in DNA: TGTGCCAGCAGTTCGGACAGGAGGCCTTTTTTCGAGCAGTACTTC. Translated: CASSSDRRPFFEQYF.

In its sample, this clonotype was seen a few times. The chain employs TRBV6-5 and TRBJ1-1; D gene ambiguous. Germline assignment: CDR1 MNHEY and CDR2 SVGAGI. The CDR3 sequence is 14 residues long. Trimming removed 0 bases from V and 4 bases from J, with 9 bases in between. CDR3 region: CASSYSEYPTEAFF. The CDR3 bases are TGTGCCAGCAGTTACTCGGAGTACCCCACTGAAGCTTTCTTT.

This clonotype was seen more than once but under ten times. The CDR3 loop is CASSQPGQGRETQYF. The CDR3, as DNA: TGCGCCAGCAGCCAACCTGGACAGGGCAGGGAGACCCAGTACTTC. This chain connects TRBV4-1 to TRBJ2-5, with TRBD1 identical over 8 bases. With V trimmed by 2 bases and J by 5 bases, 7 bases remained unmatched. The CDR3 runs to 15 residues. CDR1 and CDR2 from the germline V gene are MGHRA and YSYEKL.